Listed below are T cell receptor beta chains from one sample, sequenced in a study of shared clonotypes between healthy human individuals. Method: immunoSEQ multiplex PCR; TCRdb's copy keeps in-frame clones and lacks some. The table has approximately 2.4 million clones, approximately 96% seen once. Sequencing used naive CD4+ T cells sorted from blood. These receptors were collected from a man between 18 and 35 years old in good health. CDR3s include the opening cysteine and the closing phenylalanine or tryptophan. Each record gives: D gene, clone size, J gene, V gene, CDR3 DNA, CDR3 protein. A D gene is named only where the DNA matches it firmly. Clone sizes are given selectively: once, few, many, or a class where the clone is expanded.

TRBD1	.	TRBJ1-1	TRBV10-3	TGTGCCATCAGCTACAGGGGTATCAACACTGAAGCTTTCTTT	CAISYRGINTEAFF
TRBD1	.	TRBJ2-2	TRBV18	TGTGCCAGCTCACCCCTTGGACAGGGGACCACCGGGGAGCTGTTTTTT	CASSPLGQGTTGELFF
.	.	TRBJ2-3	TRBV5-1	TGCGCCAGCAGCTTGTTAGCGGTTACGGTTAGTGGAAGCACAGATACGCAGTATTTT	CASSLLAVTVSGSTDTQYF
.	.	TRBJ1-1	TRBV28	TGTGCCAGCAGTTTACTTTCGAGCGGGGTGAACACTGAAGCTTTCTTT	CASSLLSSGVNTEAFF
TRBD1	once	TRBJ1-5	TRBV30	TGTGCCTGGGGACAGGGAATGGATCAGCCCCAGCATTTT	CAWGQGMDQPQHF
.	.	TRBJ1-2	TRBV4-2	TGTGCCAGCAGCCAAGTTGTTGGGGGGGGCCCTTATGGCTACACCTTC	CASSQVVGGGPYGYTF
.	once	TRBJ1-1	TRBV10-3	TGTGCCACCACGGGGCGATCGAACACTGAAGCTTTCTTT	CATTGRSNTEAFF
.	.	TRBJ2-5	TRBV2	TGTGCCAGCAGTGGAATGGGGACCCAGTACTTC	CASSGMGTQYF
.	.	TRBJ1-1	TRBV5-6	TGTGCCAGCAGCTCCGTTGGGGGGCTAGCTTTCTTT	CASSSVGGLAFF
TRBD2	.	TRBJ2-5	TRBV5-1	TGCGCCAGCAGCGGACACGGGACTAGCGGGAGTTTTCGAGAGACCCAGTACTTC	CASSGHGTSGSFRETQYF
.	.	TRBJ2-7	TRBV14	TGTGCCAGCAGCCAAGATCTCGAGCAGTACTTC	CASSQDLEQYF
TRBD1	.	TRBJ2-7	TRBV11-3	TGTGCCAGCAGCCGCGGACAGGGTAACGAGCAGTACTTC	CASSRGQGNEQYF
.	.	TRBJ1-3	TRBV5-1	TGCGCCAGCACCGCGGACGGGGGTTTCTCTGGAAACACCATATATTTT	CASTADGGFSGNTIYF
.	.	TRBJ2-3	TRBV9	TGTGCCAGCAGCCATAGGGCGGGGACCTCCACAGATACGCAGTATTTT	CASSHRAGTSTDTQYF
.	once	TRBJ2-5	TRBV30	TGTGCCTGGACCCCCCGGGCGGGGGCGGAGACCCAGTACTTC	CAWTPRAGAETQYF
TRBD1	.	TRBJ1-6	TRBV4-1	TGCGCCAACAGCCGCCAGGGGGTAGATTCACCCCTCCACTTT	CANSRQGVDSPLHF
.	.	TRBJ2-2	TRBV19	TGTGCCAGTAGTCCGCCGACAGATTCAGGGGAGCTGTTTTTT	CASSPPTDSGELFF
.	.	TRBJ2-1	TRBV2	TGTGCCAGCAGTGAATTCAGCTGGGACAATGAGCAGTTCTTC	CASSEFSWDNEQFF
.	once	TRBJ2-7	TRBV6-6	TGTGCCAGCAGTTACGGAGCAAACGAGTACGAGCAGTACTTC	CASSYGANEYEQYF
TRBD1	.	TRBJ1-2	TRBV6-1	TGTGCCAGCAGTGCCACGGACAGGGTCTATGGCTACACCTTC	CASSATDRVYGYTF
TRBD2	.	TRBJ2-3	TRBV4-3	TGCGCCAGCAGCCAAGATAGTAGCGGGAGGGCCATGGATACGCAGTATTTT	CASSQDSSGRAMDTQYF
TRBD1	.	TRBJ2-2	TRBV6-5	TGTGCCAGCAGTTCTTGGACAGGGGGAAACGGGGAGCTGTTTTTT	CASSSWTGGNGELFF
.	.	TRBJ2-5	TRBV5-1	TGCGCCAGCAGCTTGGGAGGGGCGGAGGAGACCCAGTACTTC	CASSLGGAEETQYF
.	.	TRBJ2-2	TRBV10-1	TGCGCCAGCAGTGATGACAGCTGGAACACCGGGGAGCTGTTTTTT	CASSDDSWNTGELFF